This T cell receptor (beta chain) was found in a study of tumor-infiltrating lymphocytes in localized non-small cell lung cancer. The overall study: The cohort mixed smokers and never-smokers, several histologies, and some post-neoadjuvant-chemotherapy samples. From each patient, both tumor and uninvolved lung, non-adjacent to tumor, were sampled. Study-level results: Immunotypes IM1 and IM2 had similar TCR-derived T-cell fractions. Compared with uninvolved lung, tumors showed higher T cell infiltration by TCRbeta sequencing.

About this clone: Its antigen is as yet unknown.

Germline V gene lookup returns CDR1 LNHNV and CDR2 YYDKDF (reference sequence). V was clipped by 3 bases and J by 1 base, with 16 bases between them. This CDR3 region has 17 residues. The repertoire was sequenced with immunoSEQ multiplex PCR; TCRdb's copy has only in-frame clones and lacks some. This table holds more than 3,500 clones, around 79% found once. The rearrangement links TRBV15 to TRBJ1-5; a possible D gene is TRBD1 (6 bases). Specimen: uninvolved lung tissue not adjacent to the tumor. This sequence was found in a human donor with non-small cell lung cancer. The CDR3 DNA reads as TGTGCCACCAGCAGCCTACAGGGAGGAGGGAGCAATCAGCCCCAGCATTTT. Its protein product is CATSSLQGGGSNQPQHF.